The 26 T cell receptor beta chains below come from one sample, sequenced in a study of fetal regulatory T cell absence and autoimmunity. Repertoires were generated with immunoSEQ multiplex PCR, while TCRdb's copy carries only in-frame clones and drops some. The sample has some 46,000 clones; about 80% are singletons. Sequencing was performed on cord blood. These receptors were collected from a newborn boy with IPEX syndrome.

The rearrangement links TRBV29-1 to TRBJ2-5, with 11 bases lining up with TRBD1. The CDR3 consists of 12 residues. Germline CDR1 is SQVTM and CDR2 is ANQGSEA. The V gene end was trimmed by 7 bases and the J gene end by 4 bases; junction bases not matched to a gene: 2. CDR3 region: CSGGTGGETQYF. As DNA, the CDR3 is TGCAGCGGAGGGACAGGGGGAGAGACCCAGTACTTC. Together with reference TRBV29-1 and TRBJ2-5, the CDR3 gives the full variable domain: SAVISQKPSRDICQRGTSLTIQCQVDSQVTMMFWYRQQPGQSLTLIATANQGSEATYESGFVIDKFPISRPNLTFSTLTVSNMSPEDSSIYLCSGGTGGETQYFGPGTRLLVL.

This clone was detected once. The CDR3 region has the DNA TGTGCCTGGAGTGGCGGCCCGGGGGCTTTCGAAAAACTGTTTTTT. Protein: CAWSGGPGAFEKLFF. The J gene is TRBJ1-4, the V gene TRBV30; the D gene is possibly TRBD1 (6 bases). This CDR3 region has 15 residues. The germline gives CDR1 GTSNPN, CDR2 SVGIG (reference sequence). Trimming left V 1 base short and J 8 bases short, with 17 bases between.

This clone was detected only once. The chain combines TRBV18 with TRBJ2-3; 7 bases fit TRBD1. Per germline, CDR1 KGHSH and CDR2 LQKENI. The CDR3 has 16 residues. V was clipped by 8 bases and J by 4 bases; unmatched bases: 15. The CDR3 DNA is TGTGCCAGCCCAGACCTAGGGCAGGGGGTCTCAGATACGCAGTATTTT. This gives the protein CASPDLGQGVSDTQYF.

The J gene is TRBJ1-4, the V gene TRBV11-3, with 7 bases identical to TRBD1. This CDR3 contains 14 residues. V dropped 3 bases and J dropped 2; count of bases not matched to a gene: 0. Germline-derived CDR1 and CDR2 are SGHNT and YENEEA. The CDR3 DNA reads TGTGCCAGCAGCTTGACAGGGACTAATGAAAAACTGTTTTTT. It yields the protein CASSLTGTNEKLFF.

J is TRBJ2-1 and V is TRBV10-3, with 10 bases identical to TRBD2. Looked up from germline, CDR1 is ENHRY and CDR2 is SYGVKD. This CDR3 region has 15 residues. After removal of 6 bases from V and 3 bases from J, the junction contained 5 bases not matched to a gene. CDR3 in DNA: TGTGCCATCAGAGCGGGAGGGCCCTACTACAATGAGCAGTTCTTC. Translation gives CAIRAGGPYYNEQFF.

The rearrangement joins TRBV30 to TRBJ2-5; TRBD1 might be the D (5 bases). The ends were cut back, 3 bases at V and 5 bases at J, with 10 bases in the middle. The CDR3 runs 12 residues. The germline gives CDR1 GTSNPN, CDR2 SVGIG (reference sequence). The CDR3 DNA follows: TGTGCCTGGAGCAAGGGGCGGGAGACCCAGTACTTC. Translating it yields CAWSKGRETQYF.

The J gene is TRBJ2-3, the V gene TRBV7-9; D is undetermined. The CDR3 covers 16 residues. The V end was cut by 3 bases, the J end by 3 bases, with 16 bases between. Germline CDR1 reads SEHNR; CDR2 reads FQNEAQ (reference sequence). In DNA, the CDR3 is TGTGCCAGCAGCTTCCTGTCGCGAACCTGGACAGATACGCAGTATTTT. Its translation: CASSFLSRTWTDTQYF.

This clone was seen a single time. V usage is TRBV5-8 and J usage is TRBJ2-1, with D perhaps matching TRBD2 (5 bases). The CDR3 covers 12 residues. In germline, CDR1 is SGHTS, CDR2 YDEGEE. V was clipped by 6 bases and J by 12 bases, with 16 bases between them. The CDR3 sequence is CASNYRGMGQFF. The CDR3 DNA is TGTGCCAGCAACTACCGGGGTATGGGGCAGTTCTTC.

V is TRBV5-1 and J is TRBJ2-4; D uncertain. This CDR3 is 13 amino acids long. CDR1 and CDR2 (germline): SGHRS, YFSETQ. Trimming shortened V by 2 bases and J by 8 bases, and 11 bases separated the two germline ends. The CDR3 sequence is CASSLEGPDIQYF. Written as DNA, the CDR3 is TGCGCCAGCAGCTTAGAAGGACCGGACATTCAGTACTTC. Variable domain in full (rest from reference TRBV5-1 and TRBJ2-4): KAGVTQTPRYLIKTRGQQVTLSCSPISGHRSVSWYQQTPGQGLQFLFEYFSETQRNKGNFPGRFSGRQFSNSRSEMNVSTLELGDSALYLCASSLEGPDIQYFGAGTRLSVL.

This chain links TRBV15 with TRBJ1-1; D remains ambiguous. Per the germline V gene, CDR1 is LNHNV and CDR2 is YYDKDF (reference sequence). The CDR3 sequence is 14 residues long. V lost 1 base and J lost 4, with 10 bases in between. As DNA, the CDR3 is TGTGCCACCAGCAGAGCCCTTATGAGCACTGAAGCTTTCTTT. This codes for CATSRALMSTEAFF.

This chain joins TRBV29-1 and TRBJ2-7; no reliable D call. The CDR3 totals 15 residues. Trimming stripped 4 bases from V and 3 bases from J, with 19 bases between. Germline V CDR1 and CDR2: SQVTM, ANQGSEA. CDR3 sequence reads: CSVGVSGQTLYEQYF. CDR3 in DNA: TGCAGCGTTGGAGTTAGTGGCCAGACCCTCTACGAGCAGTACTTC.

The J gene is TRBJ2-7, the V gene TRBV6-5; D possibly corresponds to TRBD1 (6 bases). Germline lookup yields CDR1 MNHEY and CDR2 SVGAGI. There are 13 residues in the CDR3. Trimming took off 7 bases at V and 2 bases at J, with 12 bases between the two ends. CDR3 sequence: CASTNTGTYEQYF. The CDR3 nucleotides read TGTGCCAGCACCAACACAGGGACCTACGAGCAGTACTTC.

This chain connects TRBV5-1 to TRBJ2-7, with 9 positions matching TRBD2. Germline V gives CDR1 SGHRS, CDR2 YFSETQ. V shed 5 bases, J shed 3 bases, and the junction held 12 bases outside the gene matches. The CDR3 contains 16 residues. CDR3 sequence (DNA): TGCGCCAGCAGAATTGGGGCGGGAGGGCCCAACTACGAGCAGTACTTC. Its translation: CASRIGAGGPNYEQYF.

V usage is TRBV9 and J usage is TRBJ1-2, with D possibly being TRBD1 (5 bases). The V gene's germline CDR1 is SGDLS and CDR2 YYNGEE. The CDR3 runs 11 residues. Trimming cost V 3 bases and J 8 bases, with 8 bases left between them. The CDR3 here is CASSDRRGYTF. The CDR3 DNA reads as TGTGCCAGCAGCGACAGGAGGGGCTACACCTTC.

Written as DNA, the CDR3 is TGTGCCAGCAGCTCACGGGGGACCGGACCTATCCACAATGAGCAGTTCTTC. Translation gives CASSSRGTGPIHNEQFF. The rearrangement uses TRBV7-8 and TRBJ2-1, with D perhaps matching TRBD2 (6 bases). Germline assignment: CDR1 SGHVS and CDR2 FQNEAQ. V dropped 4 bases and J dropped 5 bases, with 21 bases sitting between them. The CDR3 loop spans 17 amino acids.

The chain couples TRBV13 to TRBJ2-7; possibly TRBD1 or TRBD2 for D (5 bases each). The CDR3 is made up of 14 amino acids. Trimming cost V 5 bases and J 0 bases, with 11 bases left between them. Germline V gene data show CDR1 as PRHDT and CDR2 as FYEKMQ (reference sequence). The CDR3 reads CASSPSGGSYEQYF. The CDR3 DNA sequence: TGTGCCAGCAGCCCATCTGGGGGCTCCTACGAGCAGTACTTC.

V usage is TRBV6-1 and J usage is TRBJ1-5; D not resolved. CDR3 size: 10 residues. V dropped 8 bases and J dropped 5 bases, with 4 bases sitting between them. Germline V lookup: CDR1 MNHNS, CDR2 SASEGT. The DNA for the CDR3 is TGTGCCAGCGGGGATCAGCCCCAGCATTTT. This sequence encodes CASGDQPQHF.

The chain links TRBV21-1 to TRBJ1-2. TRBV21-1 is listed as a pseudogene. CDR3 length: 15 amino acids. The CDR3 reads CASSKGGGLSYGYTF. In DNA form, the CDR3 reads TGTGCCAGCAGCAAAGGTGGGGGGCTGAGCTATGGCTACACCTTC.

Written as DNA, the CDR3 is TGTGCCAGCTCACCACCCAGCGGGGGCCCCTCCTACAATGAGCAGTTCTTC. Translation: CASSPPSGGPSYNEQFF. The chain carries TRBV18 and TRBJ2-1, with 8 bases aligning to TRBD2. V gave up 0 bases and J gave up 0 bases; unmatched junction bases: 4. The CDR3 has 17 residues. Per the germline V gene, CDR1 is KGHSH and CDR2 is LQKENI.

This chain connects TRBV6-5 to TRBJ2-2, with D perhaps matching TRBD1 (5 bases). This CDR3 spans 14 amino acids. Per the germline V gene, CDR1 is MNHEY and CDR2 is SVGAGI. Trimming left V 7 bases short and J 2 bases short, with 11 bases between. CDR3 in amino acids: CASNPQGNTGELFF. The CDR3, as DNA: TGTGCCAGCAACCCTCAGGGAAACACCGGGGAGCTGTTTTTT.

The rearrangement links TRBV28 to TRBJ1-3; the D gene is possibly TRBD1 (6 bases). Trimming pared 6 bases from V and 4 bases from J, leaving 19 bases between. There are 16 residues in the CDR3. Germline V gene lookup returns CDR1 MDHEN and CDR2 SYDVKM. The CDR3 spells CASSRDQGYTGNTIYF. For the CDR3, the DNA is TGTGCCAGCAGCAGGGATCAGGGGTATACAGGAAACACCATATATTTT. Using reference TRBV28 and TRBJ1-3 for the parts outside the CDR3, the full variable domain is DVKVTQSSRYLVKRTGEKVFLECVQDMDHENMFWYRQDPGLGLRLIYFSYDVKMKEKGDIPEGYSVSREKKERFSLILESASTNQTSMYLCASSRDQGYTGNTIYFGEGSWLTVV.

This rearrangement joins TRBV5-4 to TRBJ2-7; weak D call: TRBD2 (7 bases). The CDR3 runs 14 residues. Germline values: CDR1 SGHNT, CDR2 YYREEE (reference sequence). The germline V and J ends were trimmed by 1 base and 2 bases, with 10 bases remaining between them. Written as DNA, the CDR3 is TGTGCCAGCAGCTTGCGGGGGGCAGCCTACGAGCAGTACTTC. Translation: CASSLRGAAYEQYF.

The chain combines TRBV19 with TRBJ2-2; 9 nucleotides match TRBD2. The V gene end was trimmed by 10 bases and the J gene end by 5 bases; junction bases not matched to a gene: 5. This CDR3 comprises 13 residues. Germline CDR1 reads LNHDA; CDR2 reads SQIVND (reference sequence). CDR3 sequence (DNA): TGTGCCACCCTAGCGGGACGAACCGGGGAGCTGTTTTTT. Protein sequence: CATLAGRTGELFF.

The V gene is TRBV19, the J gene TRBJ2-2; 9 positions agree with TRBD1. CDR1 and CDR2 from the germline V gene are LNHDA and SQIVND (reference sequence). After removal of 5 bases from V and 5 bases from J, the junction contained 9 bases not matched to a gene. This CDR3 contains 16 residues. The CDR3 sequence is CASSGYRGRETGELFF. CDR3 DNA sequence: TGTGCCAGTAGTGGATACAGGGGGCGCGAAACCGGGGAGCTGTTTTTT. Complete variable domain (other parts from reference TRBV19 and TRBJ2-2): DGGITQSPKYLFRKEGQNVTLSCEQNLNHDAMYWYRQDPGQGLRLIYYSQIVNDFQKGDIAEGYSVSREKKESFPLTVTSAQKNPTAFYLCASSGYRGRETGELFFGEGSRLTVL.

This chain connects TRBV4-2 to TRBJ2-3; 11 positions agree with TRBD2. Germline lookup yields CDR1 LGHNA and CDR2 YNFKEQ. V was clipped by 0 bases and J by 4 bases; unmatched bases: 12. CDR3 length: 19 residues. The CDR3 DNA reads TGTGCCAGCAGCCAAGATGGGCCCCCTAGCGGGAGGAGAGCAGATACGCAGTATTTT. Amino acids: CASSQDGPPSGRRADTQYF.

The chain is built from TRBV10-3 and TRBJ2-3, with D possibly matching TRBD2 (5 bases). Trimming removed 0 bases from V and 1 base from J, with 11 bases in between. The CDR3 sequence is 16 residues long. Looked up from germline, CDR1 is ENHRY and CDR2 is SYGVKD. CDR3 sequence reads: CAISESTPGGTDTQYF. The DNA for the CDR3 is TGTGCCATCAGTGAGTCGACTCCCGGGGGCACAGATACGCAGTATTTT.